A single sample gave rise to the 22 T cell receptor beta chains below, sequenced in a study of CD8 T cells in ankylosing spondylitis. Findings and limits, study-wide: In ankylosing spondylitis blood, a motif of about eight highly homologous TCR beta variants appeared characteristic.

These receptors lack a known antigen. MiXCR, applied by TCRdb to the 5' RACE reads, yields one record per CDR3 protein. The sample has about 540,000 distinct CDR3 sequences, roughly 13% seen once. The sequencing input was blood, either unsorted or a sorted T cell fraction (not recorded which). The origin of the receptors is a male donor with ankylosing spondylitis.

The chain combines TRBV6-2 or TRBV6-3 with TRBJ2-7; D is unresolved. The CDR3 is 13 residues long. The germline V gene has CDR1 MNHEY and CDR2 SVGEGT. The V end lost 6 bases, the J end lost 6 bases, and 15 bases lay between the germline ends. As DNA, the CDR3 is TGTGCCAGCAGCCCAAATTCGTTGTTCGAGCAGTACGTC. It encodes CASSPNSLFEQYV.

This clonotype appeared a few times. The chain has TRBV11-3 and TRBJ2-1; TRBD1 aligns across 8 bases. The V segment lost 5 bases and the J segment 5 bases; nucleotides outside the gene matches: 8. Germline V gene data show CDR1 as SGHNT and CDR2 as YENEEA. This CDR3 is built from 15 residues. The CDR3 region is CASSPMGQDNNEQFF. The CDR3 nucleotides are TGTGCCAGCAGCCCCATGGGACAGGACAACAATGAGCAGTTCTTC.

The chain is built from TRBV6-5 and TRBJ2-7; D assignment may be TRBD1 or TRBD2 (5 bases each). The CDR3 is 13 residues long. Trimming removed 2 bases from V and 2 bases from J, with 7 bases in between. Germline V gene sequence: CDR1 MNHEY, CDR2 SVGAGI. CDR3 sequence: CASSYGDPYEQYF. In DNA, the CDR3 is TGTGCCAGCAGTTACGGGGACCCCTACGAGCAGTACTTC.

CDR3 nucleotide sequence: TGTGCCAGCAGCTTTGCTACTTATGAAGCTTTCTTT. It yields the protein CASSFATYEAFF. The J gene is TRBJ1-1, the V gene TRBV5-5; D is unresolved. Germline-derived CDR1 and CDR2 are SGHKS and YYEKEE (reference sequence). This CDR3 has 12 residues. V was clipped by 2 bases and J by 7 bases, with 9 bases between them.

In this sample, this clonotype turned up many times. This sequence joins TRBV2 and TRBJ1-5; D gene ambiguous. The CDR3 runs 15 residues. The germline V gene has CDR1 SNHLY and CDR2 FYNNEI. V lost 1 base and J lost 2, with 9 bases in between. This CDR3 is CASSEEVSGNQPQHF. CDR3 coding DNA: TGTGCCAGCAGTGAAGAGGTTTCCGGCAATCAGCCCCAGCATTTT.

This clonotype was seen more than once but under ten times. The chain has TRBV18 and TRBJ2-7; 9 positions agree with TRBD1. Germline-derived CDR1 and CDR2 are KGHSH and LQKENI. V was pared by 0 bases and J by 5 bases, with 5 bases of the junction left unmatched. The CDR3 extends over 15 amino acids. As DNA, the CDR3 is TGTGCCAGCTCACCACCTTTACAGGGGGCCCACGAGCAGTACTTC. Translation gives CASSPPLQGAHEQYF.

The table lists this clonotype with a few counts. The chain joins TRBV12-3 or TRBV12-4 to TRBJ2-5; D might be TRBD2 (6 bases). V was cut by 5 bases and J by 5 bases, with 15 bases left in between. The CDR3 spans 14 residues. The CDR3 bases are TGTGCCAGCAGTCCGGGACTGAAGGAGGAGACCCAGTACTTC. This gives the protein CASSPGLKEETQYF.

This clonotype was recorded a few times. The chain employs TRBV2 and TRBJ1-6; D is ambiguous. This CDR3 spans 12 amino acids. Germline V gives CDR1 SNHLY, CDR2 FYNNEI. Trimming took 6 bases from V and 8 from J, leaving 8 bases between them. CDR3 in amino acids: CASRPEDSPLHF. The CDR3 bases are TGTGCCAGCAGGCCAGAGGATTCACCCCTCCACTTT.

This clonotype was seen a few times. This chain joins TRBV7-2 and TRBJ2-2, with 13 bases aligning to TRBD2. V trimming: 5 bases; J trimming: 5 bases; junction bases outside the gene matches: 5. Per germline, CDR1 SGHTA and CDR2 FQGNSA. The CDR3 consists of 16 residues. The CDR3 coding sequence is TGTGCCAGCAGCCCCCGGACTAGCGGGAGAACCGGGGAGCTGTTTTTT. Translated, it gives CASSPRTSGRTGELFF.

This rearrangement joins TRBV5-1 to TRBJ2-4; D is uncertain. The CDR3 extends over 13 amino acids. Trimming left V 7 bases short and J 5 bases short, with 13 bases between. The germline V gene encodes CDR1 SGHRS and CDR2 YFSETQ. The CDR3 DNA reads TGCGCCAGCGGGGTAGGCCCCCAAAACATTCAGTACTTC. Translated: CASGVGPQNIQYF.

The chain joins TRBV27 to TRBJ1-5; 9 positions match TRBD1. Germline CDR1 MNHEY, CDR2 SMNVEV (reference sequence). The V gene end was trimmed by 4 bases and the J gene end by 7 bases; junction bases not matched to a gene: 5. This CDR3 region has 14 residues. In nucleotides, the CDR3 is TGTGCCAGCAGTTGGGACAGGGCGGGGCAGCCCCAGCATTTT. Its translation is CASSWDRAGQPQHF.

The chain recombines TRBV7-2 with TRBJ2-1, with TRBD1 matching over 9 bases. Trimming took 5 bases from V and 9 from J; bases not matched to a gene: 8. The CDR3 has 14 amino acids. The V gene's germline CDR1 is SGHTA and CDR2 FQGNSA. The CDR3 sequence: CASSQQGAVFEQFF. CDR3 coding DNA: TGTGCCAGCAGCCAACAGGGGGCGGTCTTTGAGCAGTTCTTC.

The chain carries TRBV6-2 or TRBV6-3 and TRBJ2-5, with a tentative D call TRBD2 (6 bases). Between the trimmed V and J ends, which lost 7 bases and 3 bases, there was a span of 18 bases. CDR1 and CDR2 from the germline V gene are MNHEY and SVGEGT. The CDR3 totals 15 residues. The CDR3 DNA reads as TGTGCCAGCATCTCTCGAGAGCGGGTCGAAGAGACCCAGTACTTC. Translating it yields CASISRERVEETQYF.

This clonotype has a count of ten or more. V and J are TRBV27 and TRBJ2-1, with a possible D match to TRBD2 (5 bases). Germline values: CDR1 MNHEY, CDR2 SMNVEV (reference sequence). V lost 8 bases and J lost 7, with 21 bases in between. This CDR3 is built from 15 residues. DNA of the CDR3: TGTGCCAGCGGGAGTCTAGATCTGGGCCGAAATGAGCAGTTCTTC. Residues: CASGSLDLGRNEQFF.

As regards this clonotype: At one end, the junction sequence differs from germline, possibly due to a read error. The chain is built from TRBV2 and TRBJ1-5; 8 bases map to TRBD1. The CDR3 is 14 residues long. In germline, CDR1 is SNHLY, CDR2 FYNNEI. The CDR3, as DNA: TGTGCCAGCAGTGCCTCAGGGGGCAAGCAGCCCCAGCATTTT. Translation gives CASSASGGKQPQHF.

V and J are TRBV11-3 and TRBJ2-1, with 13 positions matching TRBD2. Looked up from germline, CDR1 is SGHNT and CDR2 is YENEEA. The V and J ends lost 5 bases and 8 bases, in that order; junction bases with no gene match: 6. CDR3 length: 15 residues. In DNA, the CDR3 is TGTGCCAGCAGCAGGACTAGCGGGAGTGTCCATGAGCAGTTCTTC. This translates into CASSRTSGSVHEQFF.

This clonotype was detected a few times. The CDR3: CASSRWVGSYEQYV. The CDR3 nucleotides are TGTGCCAGCAGCCGCTGGGTAGGATCCTACGAGCAGTACGTC. V gene TRBV5-6 combines with J gene TRBJ2-7; D call uncertain. With 4 bases removed from V and 1 base from J, the gap between germline ends came to 12 bases. Germline V lookup: CDR1 SGHDT, CDR2 YYEEEE. The CDR3 has 14 amino acids.

This chain links TRBV29-1 with TRBJ2-3, with 11 positions matching TRBD2. Germline V CDR1 and CDR2: SQVTM, ANQGSEA. The CDR3 totals 14 residues. The V and J ends lost 4 bases and 2 bases, in that order; junction bases with no gene match: 2. This CDR3 reads CSVAGLAATDTQYF. CDR3 DNA: TGCAGCGTTGCGGGACTAGCGGCCACAGATACGCAGTATTTT.

The chain links TRBV5-1 to TRBJ1-6; D gene uncertain. CDR1 and CDR2 from the germline V gene are SGHRS and YFSETQ. CDR3 length: 15 residues. Trimming took 4 bases from V and 10 from J, leaving 18 bases between them. The CDR3 is CASSQTSGGESPLHF. In DNA form, the CDR3 reads TGCGCCAGCAGCCAGACCTCAGGAGGAGAATCACCCCTCCACTTT.

The J gene is TRBJ2-1, the V gene TRBV12-3 or TRBV12-4; D unclear. The CDR3 runs to 15 residues. Trimming took 1 base from V and 3 from J, leaving 10 bases between them. CDR3 loop: CASSLDLASYNEQFF. CDR3 nucleotides: TGTGCCAGCAGTTTAGACTTAGCTAGCTACAATGAGCAGTTCTTC.

This clonotype has more than one count but fewer than ten. The chain couples TRBV20-1 to TRBJ2-1, with 7 nucleotides matching TRBD2. V dropped 4 bases and J dropped 6; count of bases not matched to a gene: 12. CDR3 size: 15 residues. CDR1 is DFQATT and CDR2 is SNEGSKA in the germline V gene (reference sequence). The CDR3 loop reads CSANSWRERGNEQFF. The DNA for the CDR3 is TGCAGTGCTAACTCCTGGCGGGAGAGAGGCAATGAGCAGTTCTTC.

This clonotype has more than one count but fewer than ten. In nucleotides, the CDR3 is TGCAGTGCTAGACACCAGGGGGGGGAAACCCAGTACTTC. As protein: CSARHQGGETQYF. The genes are TRBV20-1 and TRBJ2-5; either TRBD1 or TRBD2 may supply D (7 bases each). The CDR3 sequence is 13 residues long. From germline, CDR1 is DFQATT and CDR2 SNEGSKA (reference sequence). Trimming removed 2 bases from V and 8 bases from J, with 15 bases in between.